The TCR beta chain under discussion was sequenced for a study of blood T cell repertoires in COVID-19. Some clones are missing from TCRdb's copy, which holds only in-frame ones; the method was immunoSEQ multiplex PCR. The data hold some 200,000 clones, with 75% to 90% observed a single time. The origin of this receptor is a woman aged 18-29 years in a cohort exposed to, infected with or recovered from COVID-19 (not recorded which). Specimen: PBMCs or T cells enriched from blood (not recorded which).

The CDR3 nucleotides read TGTGCCAGCAGTGATTCCGGGACAGGAGGTAGGCAGCAGTACTTC. Translation gives CASSDSGTGGRQQYF. The rearrangement uses TRBV2 and TRBJ2-7; 8 nucleotides agree with TRBD1. Germline trimming cut 3 bases from V and 8 bases from J; bases unmatched to any gene: 12. The CDR3 consists of 15 residues. The V gene's germline CDR1 is SNHLY and CDR2 FYNNEI.